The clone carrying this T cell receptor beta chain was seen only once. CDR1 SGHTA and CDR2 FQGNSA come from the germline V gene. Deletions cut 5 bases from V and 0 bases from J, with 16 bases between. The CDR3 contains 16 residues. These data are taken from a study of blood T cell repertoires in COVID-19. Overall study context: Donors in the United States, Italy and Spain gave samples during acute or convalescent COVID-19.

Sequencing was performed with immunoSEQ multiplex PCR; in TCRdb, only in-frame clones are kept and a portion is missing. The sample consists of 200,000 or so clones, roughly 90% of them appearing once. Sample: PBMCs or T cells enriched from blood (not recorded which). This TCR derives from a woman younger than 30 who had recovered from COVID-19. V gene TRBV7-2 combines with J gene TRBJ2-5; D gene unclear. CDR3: CASSPFVEMYQETQYF. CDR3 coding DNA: TGTGCCAGCAGCCCCTTTGTGGAGATGTACCAAGAGACCCAGTACTTC.